The clone carrying this T cell receptor (beta chain) was seen a handful of times. Its specificity is not known. The sample is drawn from a study of T-cell memory formation after mild COVID-19. The overall study: Each donor largely had its own TCR clusters. Study-wide results and caveats: CD4+ contracting clones lay mainly in CM and EM, CD8+ ones in EMRA. Specificity for SARS-CoV-2 was not confirmed among the second-wave clones peaking on day 37. Pre-infection memory already had some responding clones, implying cross-reactive memory joined.

TCRdb processed the 5' RACE reads anew with MiXCR; each CDR3 protein has one entry. The sample lists about 290,000 distinct CDR3 sequences, roughly 18% occurring once. CDR1 SGHRS and CDR2 YFSETQ come from the germline V gene. CDR3 length: 15 residues. The germline V and J ends were trimmed by 3 bases and 10 bases, with 17 bases remaining between them. The receptor comes from a man between 18 and 35 years old who had mild COVID-19 (a few samples of this study predate the infection). Cell type and time point are not known. The chain joins TRBV5-1 to TRBJ1-6; D remains ambiguous. Sequencing was performed on PBMCs or a T cell subset sorted from them (not recorded which). The CDR3 region is CASSSREANDSPLHF. The CDR3 DNA follows: TGCGCCAGCAGCTCCCGGGAGGCCAACGACTCACCCCTCCACTTT.